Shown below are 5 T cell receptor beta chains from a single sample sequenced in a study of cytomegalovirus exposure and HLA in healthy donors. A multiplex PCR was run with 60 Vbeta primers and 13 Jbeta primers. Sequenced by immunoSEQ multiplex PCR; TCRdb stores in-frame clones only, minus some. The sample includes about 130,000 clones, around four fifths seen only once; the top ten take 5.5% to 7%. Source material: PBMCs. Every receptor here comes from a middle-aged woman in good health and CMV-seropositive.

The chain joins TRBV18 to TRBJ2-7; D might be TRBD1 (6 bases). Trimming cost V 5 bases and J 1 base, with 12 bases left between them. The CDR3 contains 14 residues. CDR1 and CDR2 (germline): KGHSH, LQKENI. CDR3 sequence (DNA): TGTGCCAGCTCAGCAACAGGGAATTCCTACGAGCAGTACTTC. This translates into CASSATGNSYEQYF.

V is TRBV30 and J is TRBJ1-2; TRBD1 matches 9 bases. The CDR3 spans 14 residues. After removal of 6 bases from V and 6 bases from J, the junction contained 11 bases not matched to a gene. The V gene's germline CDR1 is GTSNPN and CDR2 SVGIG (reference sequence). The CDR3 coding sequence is TGTGCCTGCAACGGACAGGGGAACTTGGATGGCTACACCTTC. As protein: CACNGQGNLDGYTF.

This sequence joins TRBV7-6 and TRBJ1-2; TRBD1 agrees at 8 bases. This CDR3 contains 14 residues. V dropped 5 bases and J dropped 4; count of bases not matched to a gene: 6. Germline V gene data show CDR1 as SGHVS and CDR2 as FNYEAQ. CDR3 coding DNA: TGTGCCAGCAGCCGACAGGGGACCCTCTATGGCTACACCTTC. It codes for CASSRQGTLYGYTF.

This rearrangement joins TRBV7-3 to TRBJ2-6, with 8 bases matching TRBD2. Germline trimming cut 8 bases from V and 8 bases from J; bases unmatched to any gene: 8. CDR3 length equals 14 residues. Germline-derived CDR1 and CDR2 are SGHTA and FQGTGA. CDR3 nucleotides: TGTGCCAGCTCCGGAGGCGGGGGGACCAACGTCCTGACTTTC. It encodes CASSGGGGTNVLTF.

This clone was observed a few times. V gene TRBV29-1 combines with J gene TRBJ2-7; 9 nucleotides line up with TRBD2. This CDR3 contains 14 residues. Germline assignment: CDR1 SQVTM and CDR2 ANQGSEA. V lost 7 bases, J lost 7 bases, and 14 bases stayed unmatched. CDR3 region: CSAGETLAGEEQYF. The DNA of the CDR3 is TGCAGCGCTGGGGAGACGTTAGCGGGAGAAGAGCAGTACTTC.